One and the same sample provided the 31 T cell receptor beta chains below, sequenced in a study of blood T cells in healthy people across ages. The use of a sample-barcoded 5' primer and a J-beta primer mix characterized a second PCR of roughly 6 to 11 cycles. Via MiXCR, TCRdb re-called the 5' RACE reads, giving one row per CDR3 protein. This table holds 1.5 million to 2 million distinct CDR3 sequences, about 31% found once. The material sequenced was blood. These receptors were taken from a woman in her twenties or thirties in good health.

This clonotype was counted a few times. The V call is TRBV20-1, the J call TRBJ1-6, with TRBD1 matching over 7 bases. The CDR3 is made up of 14 amino acids. Trimming took 3 bases from V and 7 from J; bases not matched to a gene: 6. CDR1 DFQATT and CDR2 SNEGSKA come from the germline V gene (reference sequence). The CDR3 region is CSASGDRVNSPLHF. The CDR3 DNA sequence: TGCAGTGCTAGTGGAGACAGGGTAAATTCACCCCTCCACTTT.

Concerning this clonotype: Being one base from a much bigger clone, this may be a read error. The chain recombines TRBV20-1 with TRBJ2-5; maybe TRBD2 (5 bases). The end of the DNA fits TRBJ2-7 better, so the J call may be wrong. Germline loops: CDR1 DFQATT, CDR2 SNEGSKA (reference sequence). CDR3 size: 13 residues. Here the CDR3 DNA reads TGCAGTACGCCACTAGGAAGGGCCCACGAGCAGTACTTC. Its protein product is CSTPLGRAHEQYF.

The chain combines TRBV10-3 with TRBJ1-1; TRBD1 aligns across 8 bases. Looked up from germline, CDR1 is ENHRY and CDR2 is SYGVKD. J was trimmed by 6 bases and V by 6 bases; bases with no gene match: 6. CDR3 length: 13 amino acids. The CDR3 region has the DNA TGTGCCATCAGGACAGGGGAGAGAGCTGAAGCTTTCTTT. Amino acid sequence: CAIRTGERAEAFF.

This clonotype came up many times. The genes are TRBV20-1 and TRBJ2-1; TRBD2 matches 8 bases. The CDR3 is 17 residues long. Looked up from germline, CDR1 is DFQATT and CDR2 is SNEGSKA (reference sequence). The trim removed 2 bases at V and 3 bases at J, leaving 12 bases unmatched. The CDR3 protein is CSARSHEAGVVYNEQFF. The CDR3 nucleotides are TGCAGTGCTAGATCCCACGAAGCGGGAGTGGTCTACAATGAGCAGTTCTTC.

V usage is TRBV7-9 and J usage is TRBJ1-5; D gene unclear. The CDR3 is made up of 15 amino acids. Germline V lookup: CDR1 SEHNR, CDR2 FQNEAQ (reference sequence). V dropped 1 base and J dropped 3 bases, with 10 bases sitting between them. Here the CDR3 DNA reads TGTGCCAGCAGCTTAGAAGGGTCCCTCAATCAGCCCCAGCATTTT. Amino acid sequence: CASSLEGSLNQPQHF. The complete variable domain, with remaining parts taken from reference TRBV7-9 and TRBJ1-5, reads DTGVSQNPRHKITKRGQNVTFRCDPISEHNRLYWYRQTLGQGPEFLTYFQNEAQLEKSRLLSDRFSAERPKGSFSTLEIQRTEQGDSAMYLCASSLEGSLNQPQHFGDGTRLSIL.

Worth noting for this clonotype: One junction end does not reproduce the germline sequence, and a read error may be involved. V is TRBV20-1 and J is TRBJ2-1, with 10 bases fitting TRBD2. The germline gives CDR1 DFQATT, CDR2 SNEGSKA (reference sequence). This CDR3 is built from 14 residues. CDR3 sequence (DNA): TGCAGTGCTATTAGCGGGGGGCTACTCAATGAGCAATTCTTC. It translates to CSAISGGLLNEQFF.

The rearrangement joins TRBV12-3 or TRBV12-4 to TRBJ2-2; D uncertain. The CDR3 totals 12 residues. Trimming took 8 bases from V and 6 from J, leaving 10 bases between them. CDR3 sequence reads: CASRTRSGELFF. The CDR3 bases are TGTGCCAGCCGAACCCGTTCCGGGGAGCTGTTTTTT.

This clonotype has a handful of counts. The chain recombines TRBV7-9 with TRBJ2-5; 7 bases line up with TRBD2. V trimming: 7 bases; J trimming: 5 bases; junction bases outside the gene matches: 10. The CDR3 is 14 residues long. The germline gives CDR1 SEHNR, CDR2 FQNEAQ (reference sequence). In DNA form, the CDR3 reads TGTGCCAGCACCAAAGACGGGAGGACGGAGACCCAGTACTTC. This translates into CASTKDGRTETQYF.

This clonotype was seen at least ten times. The chain couples TRBV29-1 to TRBJ2-7, with D possibly matching TRBD2 (6 bases). The CDR3 length is 12 residues. Trimming stripped 4 bases from V and 7 bases from J, with 14 bases between. Germline V gene sequence: CDR1 SQVTM, CDR2 ANQGSEA. CDR3 DNA sequence: TGCAGCGTTGTGGAGGGAGTGAGTGAGCAGTACTTC. Translating gives CSVVEGVSEQYF.

The DNA of the CDR3 is TGTGCCAGCAGCTCTGATGACAGGGGGCGCACAGATACGCAGTATTTT. This translates into CASSSDDRGRTDTQYF. V gene TRBV7-2 combines with J gene TRBJ2-3; TRBD1 matches 10 bases. The germline V gene has CDR1 SGHTA and CDR2 FQGNSA. V lost 4 bases and J lost 1; bases outside the gene matches: 5. The CDR3 length is 16 residues.

This chain connects TRBV5-1 to TRBJ2-2; D uncertain. CDR1 is SGHRS and CDR2 is YFSETQ in the germline V gene. This CDR3 region has 16 residues. Trimming cost V 0 bases and J 2 bases, with 11 bases left between them. The CDR3 loop is CASSLAPLDNTGELFF. In DNA form, the CDR3 reads TGCGCCAGCAGCTTGGCCCCGCTTGATAACACCGGGGAGCTGTTTTTT.

This clonotype was seen ten or more times. The rearrangement uses TRBV4-1 and TRBJ1-4; possibly TRBD1 for D (5 bases). This CDR3 is 16 amino acids long. V lost 0 bases and J 0 bases, leaving 8 bases between the germline ends. CDR1 is MGHRA and CDR2 is YSYEKL in the germline V gene. CDR3 loop: CASSQEGGTTNEKLFF. The DNA for the CDR3 is TGCGCCAGCAGCCAAGAGGGGGGGACAACTAATGAAAAACTGTTTTTT.

This rearrangement joins TRBV3-1 to TRBJ1-2; 8 nucleotides line up with TRBD1. The length of the CDR3 is 14 residues. V trimming: 7 bases; J trimming: 3 bases; junction bases outside the gene matches: 7. CDR1 is LGHDT, CDR2 YNNKEL, per germline (reference sequence). The CDR3 bases are TGTGCCAGCAACCCCGGGACAGGTGACTATGGCTACACCTTC. Its translation: CASNPGTGDYGYTF.

This chain links TRBV11-1 with TRBJ2-7; D is possibly TRBD2 (6 bases). This CDR3 region has 13 residues. Trimming stripped 5 bases from V and 12 bases from J, with 20 bases between. Germline loops: CDR1 SGHAT, CDR2 FQDESV (reference sequence). The CDR3 loop is CASSPRGTHIRYF. The CDR3 DNA reads as TGTGCCAGCAGCCCCCGCGGGACTCACATTAGGTACTTC.

The V gene is TRBV4-2, the J gene TRBJ1-2; D is unresolved. CDR3 length: 14 amino acids. Germline CDR1 is LGHNA and CDR2 is YNFKEQ. V gave up 1 base and J gave up 7 bases, with 13 bases separating them. This CDR3 is CASSQGSADFGYTF. The CDR3 bases are TGTGCCAGCAGCCAAGGAAGTGCGGACTTTGGCTACACCTTC.

This clonotype has a count of ten or more. The chain links TRBV28 to TRBJ1-5; tentative D call: TRBD1 (6 bases). The germline V and J ends were trimmed by 5 bases and 3 bases, with 11 bases remaining between them. The CDR3 totals 14 residues. The germline CDR1 and CDR2 sequences are MDHEN and SYDVKM. The CDR3 coding sequence is TGTGCCAGCAGTCCAGACAGGTTCAATCAGCCCCAGCATTTT. As protein: CASSPDRFNQPQHF.

This clonotype was counted ten times or more. The chain is built from TRBV7-9 and TRBJ2-5; tentative D call: TRBD2 (5 bases). With 1 base removed from V and 4 bases from J, the gap between germline ends came to 7 bases. CDR1 is SEHNR and CDR2 is FQNEAQ in the germline V gene (reference sequence). The CDR3 has 13 amino acids. The CDR3 nucleotides read TGTGCCAGCAGCTTAGGCCGGGGAGAGACCCAGTACTTC. Its protein is CASSLGRGETQYF.

This clonotype was detected only a few times. The chain is built from TRBV4-1 and TRBJ2-2; 7 positions match TRBD2. Germline V gene sequence: CDR1 MGHRA, CDR2 YSYEKL. V trimming: 4 bases; J trimming: 6 bases; junction bases outside the gene matches: 5. The CDR3 length is 14 residues. DNA of the CDR3: TGCGCCAGCAGCCCTGGGGGGGTTCCCGGGGAGCTGTTTTTT. Translating gives CASSPGGVPGELFF.

This clonotype was picked up a small number of times. This chain uses TRBV20-1 with TRBJ2-3; 12 bases are shared with TRBD2. The germline CDR1 and CDR2 sequences are DFQATT and SNEGSKA (reference sequence). This CDR3 region has 17 residues. V shed 5 bases, J shed 3 bases, and the junction held 12 bases outside the gene matches. DNA of the CDR3: TGCAGTGCTCTTCCGCTAGCGGGAGGGCCTTGGACAGATACGCAGTATTTT. It encodes CSALPLAGGPWTDTQYF.

This chain uses TRBV20-1 with TRBJ2-3, with D maybe TRBD2 (7 bases). Trimming cost V 5 bases and J 1 base, with 16 bases left between them. CDR1 DFQATT and CDR2 SNEGSKA come from the germline V gene (reference sequence). The CDR3 extends over 15 amino acids. CDR3 sequence reads: CSAPNAGAGTDTQYF. As DNA, the CDR3 is TGCAGTGCTCCGAATGCGGGGGCCGGCACAGATACGCAGTATTTT.

The rearrangement joins TRBV20-1 to TRBJ2-1, with D possibly TRBD2 on 5 matching bases. Germline V gene lookup returns CDR1 DFQATT and CDR2 SNEGSKA (reference sequence). The CDR3 runs to 15 residues. Trimming stripped 1 base from V and 0 bases from J, with 10 bases between. The CDR3 DNA reads TGCAGTGCTAGAGGGAGCGACTACTCCTACAATGAGCAGTTCTTC. Its translation: CSARGSDYSYNEQFF.

The chain uses TRBV6-5 and TRBJ2-3, with TRBD2 matching 10 bases. Germline CDR1 is MNHEY and CDR2 is SVGAGI. The CDR3 runs 17 residues. J lost 3 bases, V lost 4 bases, and 10 bases had no gene match. CDR3 DNA: TGTGCCAGCAGTTCCCGTCCGGGACTAGCGAAAACAGATACGCAGTATTTT. Translating gives CASSSRPGLAKTDTQYF.

This clonotype was found once. This rearrangement joins TRBV20-1 to TRBJ2-1; weak D call: TRBD1 (6 bases). V dropped 1 base and J dropped 9 bases, with 19 bases sitting between them. The CDR3 consists of 15 residues. Germline lookup yields CDR1 DFQATT and CDR2 SNEGSKA (reference sequence). The CDR3 DNA follows: TGCAGTGCTAGAGTGTATTTGACAGGCTGGGGTGAGCAGTTCTTC. Translation gives CSARVYLTGWGEQFF.

The chain links TRBV15 to TRBJ2-3; D is perhaps TRBD2 (5 bases). This CDR3 has 16 residues. Germline V CDR1 and CDR2: LNHNV, YYDKDF (reference sequence). V gave up 5 bases and J gave up 2 bases, with 17 bases separating them. The CDR3 DNA sequence: TGTGCCACCAGCCAAAGATTAGCGAGGCACACAGATACGCAGTATTTT. Residues: CATSQRLARHTDTQYF.

This clonotype was observed a few times. The rearrangement uses TRBV7-2 and TRBJ2-3; D not certain. The V gene's germline CDR1 is SGHTA and CDR2 FQGNSA. The ends were cut back, 5 bases at V and 4 bases at J, with 13 bases in the middle. The CDR3 length is 14 residues. CDR3 sequence: CASSTHGTPDTQYF. CDR3 DNA: TGTGCCAGCAGCACCCATGGTACACCAGATACGCAGTATTTT.

This clonotype was observed a handful of times. This sequence joins TRBV29-1 and TRBJ1-1; 7 nucleotides match TRBD1. The J segment lost 1 base and the V segment lost 7 bases, leaving 6 bases of the junction unmatched. The CDR3 spans 13 residues. From germline, CDR1 is SQVTM and CDR2 ANQGSEA. The CDR3 region is CSGTRGANTEAFF. CDR3 DNA: TGCAGCGGAACCAGGGGGGCGAACACTGAAGCTTTCTTT.

J is TRBJ1-2 and V is TRBV7-2; D is unresolved. Trimming removed 5 bases from V and 3 bases from J, with 10 bases in between. CDR3 length equals 13 residues. The V gene's germline CDR1 is SGHTA and CDR2 FQGNSA. CDR3 in DNA: TGTGCCAGCAGCCCACCCTCCCACTATGGCTACACCTTC. Protein product: CASSPPSHYGYTF.

In its sample, this clonotype was seen a few times. The V gene is TRBV3-1, the J gene TRBJ2-1; D might be TRBD2 (6 bases). Germline lookup yields CDR1 LGHDT and CDR2 YNNKEL (reference sequence). The CDR3 covers 15 residues. Trimming left V 3 bases short and J 2 bases short, with 11 bases between. The CDR3 sequence is CASSHSGGTYNEQFF. In DNA, the CDR3 is TGTGCCAGCAGCCATTCCGGGGGAACCTACAATGAGCAGTTCTTC.

For this clonotype: The junction does not match germline at one end; this may be a read error. This chain links TRBV6-5 with TRBJ1-1; D uncertain. This CDR3 spans 13 amino acids. Germline V gene data show CDR1 as MNHEY and CDR2 as SVGAGI. The CDR3 loop is CASRYSSSTEAFF. The DNA for the CDR3 is TGTGCCAGCAGGTACTCGAGCAGCACTGAAGCTTTCTTT.

The J gene is TRBJ2-3, the V gene TRBV11-2; 7 bases are shared with TRBD2. Per germline, CDR1 SGHAT and CDR2 FQNNGV. The CDR3 loop spans 15 amino acids. Trimming at V came to 5 bases and at J to 2 bases, leaving 7 bases not matched to a gene. The CDR3 sequence: CASSGGVFVTDTQYF. As DNA, the CDR3 is TGTGCCAGCAGCGGGGGGGTGTTTGTCACAGATACGCAGTATTTT.

As for this clonotype: Compared with germline, one end of the junction differs, possibly owing to a read error. The rearrangement joins TRBV20-1 to TRBJ2-3; 7 nucleotides align to TRBD2. In germline, CDR1 is DFQATT, CDR2 SNEGSKA (reference sequence). The CDR3 has 16 amino acids. The CDR3 DNA is TGCCGTGCTAGAGATGGGGAGGGCGGGATCACAGATACGCAGTATTTT. Its translation is CRARDGEGGITDTQYF.